This record concerns one T cell receptor beta chain sequence. Its specificity is not known. One end of the junction does not line up with germline, which may come from a read error. Treatment reported: roughly nine-day PBMC culture with coronavirus spike peptide pools or control peptides (ViraFEST assay). Positivity by PCR occurred from March to December 2020, a period that predated US Alpha, Beta and Delta variants. The CDR3 is 12 amino acids. In germline, CDR1 is MGHRA, CDR2 YSYEKL. This sample is drawn from a study of vaccination and CD4 T cells after COVID-19. Looking at the study overall: Spike peptides, overlapping and drawn from SARS-CoV-2, HCoV-NL63, HCoV-OC43 and HCoV-229E, were used to stimulate cells. General study results and limits: Recorded median SARS-CoV-2-reactive clonotype numbers increased from about 20 to 38 without reaching significance.

Sequenced with the Oncomine TCR Beta short-read assay was DNA taken from cultured CD4+ T cells. TCRdb re-derived calls from the PCR reads in MiXCR, one entry per CDR3 protein. The sample shows approximately 5,500 distinct CDR3 sequences, around 66% of them seen only once. The gene calls are TRBV4-1 and TRBJ1-4, with 9 bases lining up with TRBD1. Sequenced input: CD4+ T cells from blood, cultured in vitro. This TCR came from a human donor who had recovered from COVID-19. The DNA for the CDR3 is TGCGCCAGCAGCCAACCGGGACAGGGTCCTAATTTT. This gives the protein CASSQPGQGPNF.